The 25 T cell receptor beta chains listed next were all sequenced from one sample in a study of OX40 agonist ivuxolimab in advanced cancers. Clones were read by immunoSEQ multiplex PCR, and TCRdb kept only the in-frame ones, dropping some. The sample yields fewer than 30,000 clones, roughly 79% seen once. Sequenced material: CD4+ or CD8+ T cells sorted from blood, taken in a trial of the OX40 agonist ivuxolimab. These TCRs come from an adult with an advanced solid tumor such as melanoma, head and neck, liver or kidney cancer.

V and J are TRBV5-6 and TRBJ2-1; D is possibly TRBD2 (5 bases). The germline V gene encodes CDR1 SGHDT and CDR2 YYEEEE. V lost 1 base and J lost 10, with 21 bases in between. The CDR3 length is 16 residues. CDR3 protein: CASSLSLSRWGEEQFF. In DNA, the CDR3 is TGTGCCAGCAGCTTGAGTCTTTCCAGGTGGGGAGAGGAGCAGTTCTTC.

V usage is TRBV4-1 and J usage is TRBJ1-5; no reliable D call. The CDR3 spans 15 residues. V was clipped by 0 bases and J by 5 bases, with 11 bases between them. Germline CDR1 reads MGHRA; CDR2 reads YSYEKL. Written as DNA, the CDR3 is TGCGCCAGCAGCCAAGACAGGTCTGATTATCAGCCCCAGCATTTT. Its protein product is CASSQDRSDYQPQHF.

The rearrangement joins TRBV27 to TRBJ1-1, with D possibly matching TRBD1 (5 bases). This CDR3 comprises 14 residues. V lost 10 bases and J 0 bases, leaving 15 bases between the germline ends. Germline values: CDR1 MNHEY, CDR2 SMNVEV (reference sequence). The CDR3 loop is CATAKGRLNTEAFF. CDR3 bases: TGTGCCACTGCCAAGGGACGGTTGAACACTGAAGCTTTCTTT.

The V gene is TRBV6-5, the J gene TRBJ2-1; TRBD2 matches at 7 bases. Germline CDR1 reads MNHEY; CDR2 reads SVGAGI. Germline trimming cut 7 bases from V and 6 bases from J; bases unmatched to any gene: 9. The CDR3 spans 14 residues. As DNA, the CDR3 is TGTGCCAGCAATGCGGGGGACTACATCAATGAGCAGTTCTTC. It codes for CASNAGDYINEQFF.

V usage is TRBV13 and J usage is TRBJ1-1; D unresolved. V lost 2 bases to trimming and J lost 4 bases, with 11 bases between them. Germline CDR1 is PRHDT and CDR2 is FYEKMQ (reference sequence). This CDR3 region has 14 residues. CDR3 DNA: TGTGCCAGCAGCTTAAATCGTGGCCTCACTGAAGCTTTCTTT. Translated: CASSLNRGLTEAFF.

This clone was detected a few times. V usage is TRBV7-3 and J usage is TRBJ2-7; TRBD2 matches 10 bases. V was pared by 3 bases and J by 1 base, with 12 bases of the junction left unmatched. Germline values: CDR1 SGHTA, CDR2 FQGTGA. The CDR3 spans 18 residues. The chain's CDR3 is CASSLGASGGAKSYEQYF. CDR3 DNA: TGTGCCAGCAGCTTGGGTGCGAGCGGGGGGGCGAAGTCCTACGAGCAGTACTTC.

This clone was observed once. The chain joins TRBV13 to TRBJ2-5, with D perhaps being TRBD1 or TRBD2 (5 bases each). V was pared by 4 bases and J by 0 bases, with 15 bases between. Germline values: CDR1 PRHDT, CDR2 FYEKMQ (reference sequence). The CDR3 runs 16 residues. The DNA of the CDR3 is TGTGCCAGCAGCTCTTCCGGGACCCAATACCAAGAGACCCAGTACTTC. It is translated as CASSSSGTQYQETQYF.

This sequence joins TRBV4-1 and TRBJ2-5; possible D gene TRBD2, 6 bases. The CDR3 loop spans 16 amino acids. The germline CDR1 and CDR2 sequences are MGHRA and YSYEKL. The germline V and J ends were trimmed by 0 bases and 7 bases, with 18 bases remaining between them. As DNA, the CDR3 is TGCGCCAGCAGCCAAGAAGGGATCGGGGGAGGTCGGACCCAGTACTTC. Translated: CASSQEGIGGGRTQYF.

This chain links TRBV7-2 with TRBJ2-1, with 8 bases fitting TRBD2. Germline loops: CDR1 SGHTA, CDR2 FQGNSA. V shed 3 bases, J shed 7 bases, and the junction held 5 bases outside the gene matches. The CDR3 length is 14 residues. The CDR3 sequence is CASSFGTSSNEQFF. CDR3 in DNA: TGTGCCAGCAGCTTTGGGACTAGTTCTAATGAGCAGTTCTTC. Filled out from reference TRBV7-2 and TRBJ2-1, the complete variable domain reads GAGVSQSPSNKVTEKGKDVELRCDPISGHTALYWYRQSLGQGLEFLIYFQGNSAPDKSGLPSDRFSAERTGGSVSTLTIQRTQQEDSAVYLCASSFGTSSNEQFFGPGTRLTVL.

This chain uses TRBV10-2 with TRBJ2-5; D not resolved. V was shortened by 1 base and J by 5 bases, with 17 bases between the two germline ends. Germline V CDR1 and CDR2: WSHSY, SAAADI. CDR3 size: 16 residues. CDR3 sequence reads: CASSELGVVGRETQYF. The CDR3 coding sequence is TGCGCCAGCAGTGAGTTGGGCGTCGTTGGGCGGGAGACCCAGTACTTC.

This chain uses TRBV2 with TRBJ2-2, with TRBD1 matching over 7 bases. The CDR3 has 18 residues. V gave up 10 bases and J gave up 0 bases; unmatched junction bases: 17. Germline V gene data show CDR1 as SNHLY and CDR2 as FYNNEI. The CDR3 DNA sequence: TGTGCCAAGGCCCAAAGGCGAGGGGGCATCTCGAACACCGGGGAGCTGTTTTTT. It encodes CAKAQRRGGISNTGELFF. Full variable domain (remainder filled in from reference TRBV2 and TRBJ2-2): EPEVTQTPSHQVTQMGQEVILRCVPISNHLYFYWYRQILGQKVEFLVSFYNNEISEKSEIFDDQFSVERPDGSNFTLKIRSTKLEDSAMYFCAKAQRRGGISNTGELFFGEGSRLTVL.

The chain employs TRBV5-5 and TRBJ2-7, with D possibly matching TRBD2 (6 bases). Germline assignment: CDR1 SGHKS and CDR2 YYEKEE (reference sequence). The CDR3 loop spans 15 amino acids. V gave up 1 base and J gave up 6 bases, with 17 bases separating them. The CDR3 DNA is TGTGCCAGCAGCTTGAACGGGGGTGGGATGGGCGAGCAGTACTTC. This codes for CASSLNGGGMGEQYF.

The rearrangement links TRBV13 to TRBJ2-5; D possibly corresponds to TRBD2 (6 bases). Germline values: CDR1 PRHDT, CDR2 FYEKMQ (reference sequence). The CDR3 covers 14 residues. V was clipped by 4 bases and J by 2 bases, with 11 bases between them. CDR3 sequence (DNA): TGTGCCAGCAGCTCCGCGGGATTTCAAGAGACCCAGTACTTC. Translated: CASSSAGFQETQYF.

This clone counts as medium-sized. The chain links TRBV4-1 to TRBJ2-7; maybe TRBD2 (5 bases). The CDR3 length is 16 residues. Germline V gene lookup returns CDR1 MGHRA and CDR2 YSYEKL. V dropped 3 bases and J dropped 0 bases, with 15 bases sitting between them. This CDR3 is CASSQNSPRGSYEQYF. The CDR3 region has the DNA TGCGCCAGCAGCCAGAACAGTCCCCGGGGCTCCTACGAGCAGTACTTC.

This sequence joins TRBV4-2 and TRBJ2-2; D unclear. V lost 1 base to trimming and J lost 6 bases, with 6 bases between them. CDR1 is LGHNA, CDR2 YNFKEQ, per germline. The CDR3 contains 13 residues. CDR3 in DNA: TGTGCCAGCAGCCAAGGAGCAGCCGGGGAGCTGTTTTTT. The encoded protein is CASSQGAAGELFF.

The chain recombines TRBV16 with TRBJ1-5, with 7 nucleotides matching TRBD1. CDR1 is KGHSY, CDR2 FQNENV, per germline. There are 17 residues in the CDR3. With V trimmed by 2 bases and J by 0 bases, 7 bases remained unmatched. CDR3 sequence (DNA): TGTGCCAGCAGCCAAGGGACAGAAAGTTATAGCAATCAGCCCCAGCATTTT. As protein: CASSQGTESYSNQPQHF.

V gene TRBV7-9 combines with J gene TRBJ2-1, with 9 bases aligning to TRBD1. Per the germline V gene, CDR1 is SEHNR and CDR2 is FQNEAQ (reference sequence). Trimming removed 5 bases from V and 4 bases from J; junction bases left unmatched: 12. The CDR3 contains 17 residues. CDR3 sequence: CASSEQGATVLYNEQFF. The CDR3 DNA follows: TGTGCCAGCAGCGAACAGGGGGCCACCGTTTTATACAATGAGCAGTTCTTC.

The chain employs TRBV7-9 and TRBJ2-1; TRBD1 agrees at 10 bases. The CDR3 is 16 amino acids. The trim removed 5 bases at V and 3 bases at J, leaving 7 bases unmatched. CDR1 is SEHNR and CDR2 is FQNEAQ in the germline V gene (reference sequence). The CDR3 nucleotides read TGTGCCAGCAGCATCCCGACAGGGGGCGACTACAATGAGCAGTTCTTC. The encoded protein is CASSIPTGGDYNEQFF. Supplemented by reference TRBV7-9 and TRBJ2-1, the full variable domain reads DTGVSQNPRHKITKRGQNVTFRCDPISEHNRLYWYRQTLGQGPEFLTYFQNEAQLEKSRLLSDRFSAERPKGSFSTLEIQRTEQGDSAMYLCASSIPTGGDYNEQFFGPGTRLTVL.

In DNA form, the CDR3 reads TGTGCCACCAGCAGAGATCTGAGGGGCTGGGAGACCCAGTACTTC. Amino acids: CATSRDLRGWETQYF. The chain joins TRBV15 to TRBJ2-5; tentatively, D is TRBD1 or TRBD2 (5 bases each). V was pared by 0 bases and J by 5 bases, with 13 bases between. The germline gives CDR1 LNHNV, CDR2 YYDKDF (reference sequence). The CDR3 runs to 15 residues.

CDR3 coding DNA: TGCAGCGTTGAAGTTACGGGACAGGTATATTTT. Its translation is CSVEVTGQVYF. This sequence joins TRBV29-1 and TRBJ2-3; 8 bases are a match to TRBD1. Germline CDR1 is SQVTM and CDR2 is ANQGSEA. The ends lost 1 base at V and 15 bases at J; junction bases unmatched: 6. The CDR3 is 11 amino acids.

The chain is built from TRBV5-1 and TRBJ2-7; D remains unclear. Germline CDR1 reads SGHRS; CDR2 reads YFSETQ. V lost 0 bases and J 1 base, leaving 11 bases between the germline ends. The CDR3 covers 15 residues. CDR3 residues: CASSLAGGSSYEQYF. The CDR3 nucleotides are TGCGCCAGCAGCTTGGCCGGCGGATCTTCCTACGAGCAGTACTTC.

In nucleotides, the CDR3 is TGTGCCAGCAACAGACAGGGGGTCACAGATACGCAGTATTTT. Its translation is CASNRQGVTDTQYF. The chain couples TRBV6-6 to TRBJ2-3; 9 bases agree with TRBD1. This CDR3 has 14 amino acids. CDR1 and CDR2 (germline): MNHNY, SVGAGI (reference sequence). V lost 7 bases and J lost 2; bases outside the gene matches: 4.

The chain uses TRBV11-2 and TRBJ2-1; 9 bases map to TRBD2. Germline V lookup: CDR1 SGHAT, CDR2 FQNNGV. The CDR3 has 17 amino acids. Trimming took 7 bases from V and 7 from J; bases not matched to a gene: 17. The CDR3 loop reads CASTPLGGGRAGNEQFF. The CDR3 DNA reads as TGTGCCAGCACCCCACTGGGTGGCGGGAGGGCGGGTAATGAGCAGTTCTTC.

The count of this clone is one. This chain uses TRBV6-5 with TRBJ1-1; D remains unclear. Trimming shortened V by 10 bases and J by 1 base, and 7 bases separated the two germline ends. CDR1 and CDR2 (germline): MNHEY, SVGAGI. The CDR3 spans 11 residues. The CDR3 spells CATQENTEAFF. The DNA of the CDR3 is TGTGCCACCCAGGAGAACACTGAAGCTTTCTTT.

V is TRBV5-1 and J is TRBJ2-1; 10 bases agree with TRBD2. CDR3 length: 15 residues. Germline V lookup: CDR1 SGHRS, CDR2 YFSETQ. Trimming at V came to 7 bases and at J to 2 bases, leaving 6 bases not matched to a gene. In DNA, the CDR3 is TGCGCCAGCGGATGGACTAGCGGTCCCTACAATGAGCAGTTCTTC. This translates into CASGWTSGPYNEQFF.